A single sample gave rise to the 22 T cell receptor beta chains below, sequenced in a study of blood T cell repertoires in COVID-19. Some clones are missing from TCRdb's copy, which holds only in-frame ones; the method was immunoSEQ multiplex PCR. The sample comprises 300,000 to 450,000 clones, approximately 80% of which are singletons, and about 1.2% rests with the top ten. Sequencing input: peripheral blood. These receptors all stem from a human donor with acute or convalescent COVID-19. The donor label of this sample is uncertain.

This chain links TRBV27 with TRBJ1-2; a possible D gene is TRBD1 (6 bases). V was shortened by 4 bases and J by 5 bases, with 14 bases between the two germline ends. Germline V gene data show CDR1 as MNHEY and CDR2 as SMNVEV (reference sequence). CDR3 size: 14 residues. The CDR3 protein is CASSSAGTYYGYTF. CDR3 coding DNA: TGTGCCAGCAGTTCCGCCGGGACATATTATGGCTACACCTTC.

The chain recombines TRBV11-2 with TRBJ2-5; 7 bases agree with TRBD2. There are 15 residues in the CDR3. After removal of 1 base from V and 3 bases from J, the junction contained 5 bases not matched to a gene. CDR1 SGHAT and CDR2 FQNNGV come from the germline V gene. The CDR3 DNA reads TGTGCCAGCAGCTTAGGTGGCGGGAGAAAAGAGACCCAGTACTTC. It specifies CASSLGGGRKETQYF. Together with reference TRBV11-2 and TRBJ2-5, the CDR3 gives the full variable domain: EAGVAQSPRYKIIEKRQSVAFWCNPISGHATLYWYQQILGQGPKLLIQFQNNGVVDDSQLPKDRFSAERLKGVDSTLKIQPAKLEDSAVYLCASSLGGGRKETQYFGPGTRLLVL.

The genes are TRBV5-6 and TRBJ1-4; D possibly corresponds to TRBD1 (6 bases). Germline V CDR1 and CDR2: SGHDT, YYEEEE. CDR3 size: 16 residues. V lost 6 bases and J lost 0, with 15 bases in between. The CDR3 loop reads CASKRAGAATNEKLFF. DNA of the CDR3: TGTGCCAGCAAAAGGGCAGGGGCAGCAACTAATGAAAAACTGTTTTTT.

The rearrangement joins TRBV29-1 to TRBJ1-1, with TRBD1 identical over 9 bases. J gave up 5 bases and V 7 bases, and 8 bases lay outside the gene matches. CDR1 SQVTM and CDR2 ANQGSEA come from the germline V gene. This CDR3 spans 13 amino acids. The CDR3 region has the DNA TGCAGCGCTGCGGGACAGGGATGGACTGAAGCTTTCTTT. It is translated as CSAAGQGWTEAFF.

The chain couples TRBV9 to TRBJ2-1; TRBD2 aligns across 8 bases. Germline CDR1 is SGDLS and CDR2 is YYNGEE. With 0 bases clipped from V and 2 bases from J, the junction kept 4 bases outside the gene matches. The CDR3 extends over 16 amino acids. The CDR3 here is CASSVASGWPYNEQFF. CDR3 nucleotides: TGTGCCAGCAGCGTAGCTAGCGGGTGGCCCTACAATGAGCAGTTCTTC. The full variable domain, in which reference TRBV9 and TRBJ2-1 provide the parts outside the CDR3, is DSGVTQTPKHLITATGQRVTLRCSPRSGDLSVYWYQQSLDQGLQFLIQYYNGEERAKGNILERFSAQQFPDLHSELNLSSLELGDSALYFCASSVASGWPYNEQFFGPGTRLTVL.

This chain links TRBV5-1 with TRBJ1-2; D not resolved. CDR3 length equals 15 residues. The germline CDR1 and CDR2 sequences are SGHRS and YFSETQ. Trimming stripped 4 bases from V and 12 bases from J, with 25 bases between. The CDR3 DNA follows: TGCGCCAGCAGCCCCGACGAGGGTTTAGTGGTTAAGCACACCTTC. It is translated as CASSPDEGLVVKHTF. The whole variable domain, filled in from reference TRBV5-1 and TRBJ1-2, reads KAGVTQTPRYLIKTRGQQVTLSCSPISGHRSVSWYQQTPGQGLQFLFEYFSETQRNKGNFPGRFSGRQFSNSRSEMNVSTLELGDSALYLCASSPDEGLVVKHTFGSGTRLTVV.

The chain combines TRBV25-1 with TRBJ1-4; D gene uncertain. This CDR3 spans 16 amino acids. V was shortened by 0 bases and J by 2 bases, with 10 bases between the two germline ends. Germline values: CDR1 MGHDK, CDR2 SYGVNS. CDR3 coding DNA: TGTGCCAGCAGTGAATATTTGGGAGCTACTAATGAAAAACTGTTTTTT. Translation gives CASSEYLGATNEKLFF.

This chain uses TRBV7-9 with TRBJ2-7; 7 bases are shared with TRBD2. The CDR3 loop spans 13 amino acids. The V gene end was trimmed by 5 bases and the J gene end by 4 bases; junction bases not matched to a gene: 5. Germline assignment: CDR1 SEHNR and CDR2 FQNEAQ (reference sequence). CDR3 protein: CASSLGTTYEQYF. CDR3 coding DNA: TGTGCCAGCAGCCTTGGGACTACTTACGAGCAGTACTTC.

Note on this clone: The sample contains more than one DNA sequence encoding this CDR3. The chain couples TRBV30 to TRBJ1-2; D gene unclear. Trimming took 0 bases from V and 2 from J, leaving 7 bases between them. This CDR3 region has 13 residues. Germline CDR1 reads GTSNPN; CDR2 reads SVGIG (reference sequence). CDR3 coding DNA: TGTGCCTGGAGTGTTGCGGGAAACTATGGCTACACCTTC. It translates to CAWSVAGNYGYTF.

This clone was observed a handful of times. V and J are TRBV7-9 and TRBJ1-5, with no clear D. The V and J ends lost 1 base and 3 bases respectively, with 16 bases between them. Germline V gene data show CDR1 as SEHNR and CDR2 as FQNEAQ (reference sequence). This CDR3 comprises 17 residues. The CDR3 sequence is CASSLGRGVRDNQPQHF. The CDR3 DNA reads TGTGCCAGCAGCTTAGGTCGCGGGGTGAGGGACAATCAGCCCCAGCATTTT.

This clone appeared a few times. The DNA for the CDR3 is TGTGCCAGCAGGGGAGGGCTAGATCAGCCCCAGCATTTT. As protein: CASRGGLDQPQHF. This rearrangement joins TRBV7-9 to TRBJ1-5; no clear D gene. The CDR3 loop spans 13 amino acids. In germline, CDR1 is SEHNR, CDR2 FQNEAQ (reference sequence). V dropped 6 bases and J dropped 5 bases, with 11 bases sitting between them.

The chain is built from TRBV5-1 and TRBJ1-1; D is unclear. The germline CDR1 and CDR2 sequences are SGHRS and YFSETQ. V lost 4 bases and J 1 base, leaving 8 bases between the germline ends. CDR3 length equals 13 residues. The CDR3 region has the DNA TGCGCCAGCAGCGTCCAGGAGAACACTGAAGCTTTCTTT. It specifies CASSVQENTEAFF.

The gene calls are TRBV5-1 and TRBJ2-1; the D gene is possibly TRBD2 (6 bases). Trimming removed 0 bases from V and 7 bases from J, with 11 bases in between. The CDR3 sequence is 14 residues long. The germline gives CDR1 SGHRS, CDR2 YFSETQ. The CDR3 loop reads CASSLGDSQNEQFF. Written as DNA, the CDR3 is TGCGCCAGCAGCTTGGGGGACTCCCAAAATGAGCAGTTCTTC.

This clone was counted once. This sequence joins TRBV19 and TRBJ1-1, with TRBD1 identical over 7 bases. The CDR3 extends over 16 amino acids. V gave up 5 bases and J gave up 0 bases; unmatched junction bases: 9. Germline V CDR1 and CDR2: LNHDA, SQIVND (reference sequence). CDR3 sequence: CASSRYRGGMNTEAFF. CDR3 in DNA: TGTGCCAGTAGTCGATACAGGGGCGGGATGAACACTGAAGCTTTCTTT.

This sequence joins TRBV18 and TRBJ2-6; the D gene is possibly TRBD2 (6 bases). CDR1 and CDR2 (germline): KGHSH, LQKENI. CDR3 size: 18 residues. The V end lost 1 base, the J end lost 1 base, and 14 bases lay between the germline ends. CDR3 sequence: CASSPRLANPSGANVLTF. CDR3 in DNA: TGTGCCAGCTCACCACGCCTAGCGAACCCATCTGGGGCCAACGTCCTGACTTTC.

This chain connects TRBV6-1 to TRBJ1-5; no firm D call. The CDR3 covers 15 residues. V was pared by 0 bases and J by 4 bases, with 10 bases between. Germline CDR1 and CDR2: MNHNS and SASEGT. This chain's CDR3 is CASSEAYLENQPQHF. In DNA form, the CDR3 reads TGTGCCAGCAGTGAAGCATACCTAGAGAATCAGCCCCAGCATTTT.

The chain employs TRBV2 and TRBJ1-2, with D perhaps matching TRBD1 (6 bases). Germline CDR1 reads SNHLY; CDR2 reads FYNNEI. Between the trimmed V and J ends, which lost 4 bases and 3 bases, there was a span of 9 bases. The CDR3 extends over 13 amino acids. The CDR3 reads CASSVDSYYGYTF. The CDR3 DNA is TGTGCCAGCAGTGTGGACAGTTACTATGGCTACACCTTC. Using reference TRBV2 and TRBJ1-2 for the parts outside the CDR3, the full variable domain is EPEVTQTPSHQVTQMGQEVILRCVPISNHLYFYWYRQILGQKVEFLVSFYNNEISEKSEIFDDQFSVERPDGSNFTLKIRSTKLEDSAMYFCASSVDSYYGYTFGSGTRLTVV.

This clone was observed a handful of times. The gene calls are TRBV18 and TRBJ1-6; D uncertain. The V gene lost 5 bases and the J gene lost 9 bases, with 8 bases spanning the gap. Germline V lookup: CDR1 KGHSH, CDR2 LQKENI. This CDR3 has 12 amino acids. As DNA, the CDR3 is TGTGCCAGCTCAGGGCGAAGTTCACCCCTCCACTTT. It yields the protein CASSGRSSPLHF. Full variable domain (remainder filled in from reference TRBV18 and TRBJ1-6): NAGVMQNPRHLVRRRGQEARLRCSPMKGHSHVYWYRQLPEEGLKFMVYLQKENIIDESGMPKERFSAEFPKEGPSILRIQQVVRGDSAAYFCASSGRSSPLHFGNGTRLTVT.

This chain joins TRBV27 and TRBJ1-5; D unresolved. Deletions cut 5 bases from V and 8 bases from J, with 19 bases between. The CDR3 is made up of 15 amino acids. The germline V gene has CDR1 MNHEY and CDR2 SMNVEV (reference sequence). The CDR3 coding sequence is TGTGCCAGCAGTCCCATGGACGGTTTGCGGGAGCCCCAGCATTTT. This codes for CASSPMDGLREPQHF.

The rearrangement joins TRBV3-1 (or the pseudogene TRBV3-2) to TRBJ1-4; the D gene is possibly TRBD1 (6 bases). Germline V lookup: CDR1 LGHDT, CDR2 YNNKEL (reference sequence). Deletions cut 6 bases from V and 3 bases from J, with 11 bases between. CDR3 length equals 14 residues. This CDR3 is CASRLTGSNEKLFF. The CDR3 nucleotides are TGTGCCAGCAGATTGACAGGTTCTAATGAAAAACTGTTTTTT.

The chain uses TRBV6-5 and TRBJ2-1, with 10 bases aligning to TRBD2. The CDR3 runs to 16 residues. V trimming: 0 bases; J trimming: 9 bases; junction bases outside the gene matches: 8. Germline V gene sequence: CDR1 MNHEY, CDR2 SVGAGI. The chain's CDR3 is CASSYSASGSTGEQFF. For the CDR3, the DNA is TGTGCCAGCAGTTACTCGGCTAGCGGGAGTACGGGTGAGCAGTTCTTC.

The J gene is TRBJ2-1, the V gene TRBV7-8; the match to TRBD2 covers 7 bases. In germline, CDR1 is SGHVS, CDR2 FQNEAQ. This CDR3 spans 19 amino acids. Unmatched junction bases numbered 20, after V lost 5 bases and J lost 4 bases. The CDR3 protein is CASSDHRDWGGTGYNEQFF. The CDR3 DNA reads TGTGCCAGCAGCGATCACCGGGACTGGGGGGGGACGGGATACAATGAGCAGTTCTTC.